Below, 27 T cell receptor beta chains from the same sample are listed, as sequenced in a study of T cells in Graves' hyperthyroidism and ophthalmopathy. TCR beta CDR3 regions were amplified from RNA. The HTBI set primed first-round TCR CDR3 RT-PCR. TCRdb itself ran the multiplex PCR reads through MiXCR, one entry per CDR3 protein. The sample lists fewer than 600,000 distinct CDR3 sequences, 14% occurring once. The sample consisted of blood. The receptors were gathered from a woman aged 40 to 55 with Graves' hyperthyroidism.

The rearrangement uses TRBV27 and TRBJ1-3; 7 bases line up with TRBD1. Trimming took 5 bases from V and 0 from J; bases not matched to a gene: 10. Germline values: CDR1 MNHEY, CDR2 SMNVEV (reference sequence). This CDR3 contains 17 residues. The CDR3 DNA sequence: TGTGCCAGCAGTCCGGGGACAGATAATTACTCTGGAAACACCATATATTTT. As protein: CASSPGTDNYSGNTIYF.

This chain joins TRBV27 and TRBJ2-3, with TRBD2 matching 10 bases. Per the germline V gene, CDR1 is MNHEY and CDR2 is SMNVEV (reference sequence). The V segment lost 8 bases and the J segment 9 bases; nucleotides outside the gene matches: 5. The CDR3 covers 12 residues. CDR3 residues: CASRRTSGTQYF. The DNA for the CDR3 is TGTGCCAGCCGGAGGACTAGCGGAACGCAGTATTTT.

The chain uses TRBV7-2 and TRBJ2-1; weak D call: TRBD1 (6 bases). This CDR3 has 12 residues. V was cut by 3 bases and J by 10 bases, with 10 bases left in between. Germline values: CDR1 SGHTA, CDR2 FQGNSA. The CDR3 loop is CASSFTGPEQFF. DNA for the CDR3: TGTGCCAGCAGCTTCACAGGGCCCGAGCAGTTCTTC.

V usage is TRBV2 and J usage is TRBJ1-4; TRBD1 matches 8 bases. This CDR3 is built from 17 residues. Trimming removed 0 bases from V and 5 bases from J; junction bases left unmatched: 8. Germline V gene sequence: CDR1 SNHLY, CDR2 FYNNEI. CDR3 coding DNA: TGTGCCAGCAGTGAAGCGCTTCCGGGACAGGAAAATGAAAAACTGTTTTTT. This gives the protein CASSEALPGQENEKLFF.

This clonotype was detected ten times or more. The chain joins TRBV5-1 to TRBJ2-5; maybe TRBD1 (6 bases). Trimming removed 1 base at V and 1 base at J, with 20 bases between. CDR3 size: 18 residues. Germline V gene data show CDR1 as SGHRS and CDR2 as YFSETQ. The CDR3 here is CASSLREQGPNPQETQYF. Written as DNA, the CDR3 is TGCGCCAGCAGCTTGAGAGAGCAGGGGCCAAACCCCCAAGAGACCCAGTACTTC.

This clonotype was detected many times. The gene calls are TRBV3-1 and TRBJ1-1, with D possibly TRBD1 on 5 matching bases. This CDR3 is 12 amino acids long. Between the trimmed V and J ends, which lost 1 base and 11 bases, there was a span of 11 bases. Germline V gene sequence: CDR1 LGHDT, CDR2 YNNKEL (reference sequence). CDR3 amino acids: CASSQGGRDAFF. The CDR3 nucleotides are TGTGCCAGCAGCCAAGGTGGGAGGGACGCTTTCTTT.

This clonotype has at least ten counts. The chain uses TRBV5-1 and TRBJ2-1; 7 bases match TRBD1. With 2 bases clipped from V and 0 bases from J, the junction kept 17 bases outside the gene matches. Germline lookup yields CDR1 SGHRS and CDR2 YFSETQ. The CDR3 has 20 residues. The CDR3 bases are TGCGCCAGCAGCTTCACATATAAGACAGGGATCCGGGGCTCCTACAATGAGCAGTTCTTC. It encodes CASSFTYKTGIRGSYNEQFF.

This clonotype was detected ten times or more. The chain carries TRBV28 and TRBJ2-7, with TRBD2 as a possible D gene (6 bases). V was cut by 9 bases and J by 3 bases, with 15 bases left in between. Germline V CDR1 and CDR2: MDHEN, SYDVKM. This CDR3 has 13 amino acids. CDR3 sequence: CASKLGLIYEQYF. The CDR3, as DNA: TGTGCCAGTAAACTAGGACTAATCTACGAGCAGTACTTC.

The table lists this clonotype with many counts. The genes are TRBV6-2 or TRBV6-3 and TRBJ2-1; 13 nucleotides match TRBD2. Germline V gives CDR1 MNHEY, CDR2 SVGEGT. The CDR3 sequence is 16 residues long. The V segment lost 2 bases and the J segment 9 bases; nucleotides outside the gene matches: 7. This CDR3 reads CASSYPGTSGNLEQFF. In DNA form, the CDR3 reads TGTGCCAGCAGTTACCCAGGGACTAGCGGGAATCTTGAGCAGTTCTTC.

This clonotype has at least ten counts. The chain couples TRBV7-8 to TRBJ1-5, with D possibly being TRBD1 (5 bases). CDR3 length: 12 residues. V shed 5 bases and J shed 9 bases, with 11 bases lying between them. CDR1 and CDR2 (germline): SGHVS, FQNEAQ. CDR3 in amino acids: CASSPAGWPQHF. The CDR3 DNA sequence: TGTGCCAGCAGCCCCGCAGGGTGGCCCCAGCATTTT.

Only a few counts were recorded for this clonotype. The genes are TRBV28 and TRBJ1-6, with D possibly being TRBD1 (5 bases). Germline V gives CDR1 MDHEN, CDR2 SYDVKM. There are 15 residues in the CDR3. Trimming took off 3 bases at V and 8 bases at J, with 14 bases between the two ends. CDR3 nucleotides: TGTGCCAGCAGTTTGAATAAGGGGTGGGATTCACCCCTCCACTTT. Translated, it gives CASSLNKGWDSPLHF. The complete variable domain, with remaining parts taken from reference TRBV28 and TRBJ1-6, reads DVKVTQSSRYLVKRTGEKVFLECVQDMDHENMFWYRQDPGLGLRLIYFSYDVKMKEKGDIPEGYSVSREKKERFSLILESASTNQTSMYLCASSLNKGWDSPLHFGNGTRLTVT.

This clonotype was counted ten times or more. The CDR3 region has the DNA TGTGCCAGCAGTTTATCGGACAGAACCCACGAGCAGTACTTC. Its translation: CASSLSDRTHEQYF. The chain combines TRBV27 with TRBJ2-7, with D maybe TRBD1 (6 bases). The CDR3 runs to 14 residues. Looked up from germline, CDR1 is MNHEY and CDR2 is SMNVEV (reference sequence). The V end lost 0 bases, the J end lost 5 bases, and 11 bases lay between the germline ends.

This clonotype appeared a few times. CDR3 DNA sequence: TGCAGTGCTTATCTAGCGGCGTCCTCCTACGAGCAGTACTTC. Translating gives CSAYLAASSYEQYF. V is TRBV20-1 and J is TRBJ2-7; 7 bases are a match to TRBD2. The CDR3 has 14 amino acids. The V segment lost 5 bases and the J segment 0 bases; nucleotides outside the gene matches: 7. Germline lookup yields CDR1 DFQATT and CDR2 SNEGSKA (reference sequence).

This rearrangement joins TRBV11-2 to TRBJ2-7; perhaps D is TRBD1 or TRBD2 (5 bases each). Germline CDR1 and CDR2: SGHAT and FQNNGV. V was pared by 5 bases and J by 2 bases, with 19 bases between. The CDR3 totals 16 residues. The CDR3 region has the DNA TGTGCCAGCAGCCCGCCCAACCGGGACGGGACCTACGAGCAGTACTTC. This codes for CASSPPNRDGTYEQYF.

This clonotype was detected a few times. This chain connects TRBV10-2 to TRBJ2-1, with 7 bases identical to TRBD2. Trimming removed 6 bases from V and 9 bases from J; junction bases left unmatched: 11. Germline CDR1 is WSHSY and CDR2 is SAAADI. This CDR3 has 14 amino acids. The CDR3 region has the DNA TGCGCCAGCAGGACCGGACTAGGGGCGGGTGAGCAGTTCTTC. Amino acids: CASRTGLGAGEQFF.

As for this clonotype: One end of the junction varies from germline; a read error may be responsible. The gene calls are TRBV27 and TRBJ2-5; perhaps TRBD2 as D (5 bases). The CDR3 spans 10 residues. The V gene's germline CDR1 is MNHEY and CDR2 SMNVEV (reference sequence). This CDR3 is CASSGLGGHF. In DNA form, the CDR3 reads TGTGCCAGCAGTGGCCTAGGAGGTCACTTC.

The V gene is TRBV5-1, the J gene TRBJ2-7, with a possible D match to TRBD2 (6 bases). V lost 0 bases to trimming and J lost 6 bases, with 13 bases between them. There are 14 residues in the CDR3. Germline V lookup: CDR1 SGHRS, CDR2 YFSETQ. The CDR3 DNA is TGCGCCAGCAGCTTGGGGAGGGAGCTTCGCGAGCAGTACTTC. Encoded protein: CASSLGRELREQYF.

At least ten counts were recorded for this clonotype. This chain uses TRBV24-1 with TRBJ1-2; 7 bases line up with TRBD1. Germline V gives CDR1 KGHDR, CDR2 SFDVKD. CDR3 length equals 13 residues. The J segment lost 6 bases and the V segment lost 5 bases, leaving 5 bases of the junction unmatched. CDR3 sequence reads: CATSVGTEDGYTF. The CDR3 bases are TGTGCCACCAGTGTCGGGACAGAGGATGGCTACACCTTC.

This sequence joins TRBV11-2 and TRBJ2-5; D gene uncertain. Trimming took off 5 bases at V and 2 bases at J, with 12 bases between the two ends. Germline loops: CDR1 SGHAT, CDR2 FQNNGV. The CDR3 has 14 residues. Here the CDR3 DNA reads TGTGCCAGCAGCCACGCGGCGGATCAAGAGACCCAGTACTTC. It specifies CASSHAADQETQYF.

This clonotype has more than one count but fewer than ten. The chain recombines TRBV18 with TRBJ1-2; possibly TRBD1 for D (6 bases). The V gene lost 4 bases and the J gene lost 1 base, with 16 bases spanning the gap. The CDR3 loop spans 16 amino acids. Germline V gene sequence: CDR1 KGHSH, CDR2 LQKENI. CDR3 residues: CASSHLPGDFNYGYTF. CDR3 in DNA: TGTGCCAGCTCACATCTTCCAGGGGATTTTAACTATGGCTACACCTTC.

In DNA form, the CDR3 reads TGTGCCAGCAGCCAGAGGGCCGGGTACAATGAGCAGTTCTTC. Residues: CASSQRAGYNEQFF. This chain joins TRBV3-1 and TRBJ2-1; D perhaps matches TRBD2 (5 bases). In germline, CDR1 is LGHDT, CDR2 YNNKEL (reference sequence). V was clipped by 3 bases and J by 4 bases, with 10 bases between them. The CDR3 spans 14 residues.

This clonotype has at least ten counts. The gene calls are TRBV28 and TRBJ2-3; unclear D gene. This CDR3 comprises 15 residues. The V gene lost 1 base and the J gene lost 2 bases, with 10 bases spanning the gap. Germline V gene sequence: CDR1 MDHEN, CDR2 SYDVKM. In DNA form, the CDR3 reads TGTGCCAGCAGTTTATATACAGCTCACACAGATACGCAGTATTTT. As protein: CASSLYTAHTDTQYF.

The chain couples TRBV19 to TRBJ2-5; 8 bases fit TRBD2. Germline CDR1 LNHDA, CDR2 SQIVND (reference sequence). V shed 2 bases, J shed 4 bases, and the junction held 0 bases outside the gene matches. The CDR3 is made up of 13 amino acids. CDR3 residues: CASSILAGETQYF. CDR3 sequence (DNA): TGTGCCAGTAGTATACTAGCGGGAGAGACCCAGTACTTC.

This clonotype was counted between two and nine times. The chain recombines TRBV3-1 with TRBJ2-5; D remains ambiguous. V was shortened by 4 bases and J by 7 bases, with 16 bases between the two germline ends. From germline, CDR1 is LGHDT and CDR2 YNNKEL (reference sequence). The CDR3 has 14 amino acids. CDR3 in DNA: TGTGCCAGCAGCCCAAGACCCGACGTGGGGACCCAGTACTTC. This sequence encodes CASSPRPDVGTQYF.

This clonotype has a count of ten or more. This chain uses TRBV5-1 with TRBJ2-1; 11 positions match TRBD2. CDR1 and CDR2 from the germline V gene are SGHRS and YFSETQ. CDR3 length: 18 residues. J was trimmed by 2 bases and V by 4 bases; bases with no gene match: 11. Here the CDR3 DNA reads TGCGCCAGCAGCCAGGGACTAGCGGCACCCCATCCCTACAATGAGCAGTTCTTC. Translation: CASSQGLAAPHPYNEQFF.

This clonotype was recorded many times. Here the CDR3 reads CAWSVLAVSYNEQFF. In DNA, the CDR3 is TGTGCCTGGAGTGTCCTAGCGGTATCCTACAATGAGCAGTTCTTC. The chain couples TRBV30 to TRBJ2-1; 7 bases align to TRBD2. Germline CDR1 is GTSNPN and CDR2 is SVGIG (reference sequence). V shed 0 bases, J shed 1 base, and the junction held 3 bases outside the gene matches. CDR3 length equals 15 residues.

The V and J genes are TRBV12-3 or TRBV12-4 and TRBJ1-1; D gene uncertain. This CDR3 is 13 amino acids long. Trimming took off 6 bases at V and 4 bases at J, with 12 bases between the two ends. The CDR3 nucleotides are TGTGCCAGCAGCTTCGAGGGTATCACTGAAGCTTTCTTT. Encoded protein: CASSFEGITEAFF.